This T cell receptor beta chain originates from a study of shared T cell receptors in the human thymus. CDR3 length: 14 residues. The ends lost 7 bases at V and 7 bases at J; junction bases unmatched: 8. Germline V CDR1 and CDR2: SGHRS, YFSETQ. Assay: immunoSEQ multiplex PCR; the TCRdb copy retains only in-frame clones and omits some. The sample has roughly 410,000 clones, about 95% seen once. This clonotype was sampled from a human donor. The V gene is TRBV5-1, the J gene TRBJ1-6; 7 bases are shared with TRBD1. The specimen sequenced was thymocytes. CDR3 DNA: TGCGCCAGCCGACCGGGACAGAACAATTCACCCCTCCACTTT. It specifies CASRPGQNNSPLHF. Looking up the rest from reference TRBV5-1 and TRBJ1-6 gives the full variable domain: KAGVTQTPRYLIKTRGQQVTLSCSPISGHRSVSWYQQTPGQGLQFLFEYFSETQRNKGNFPGRFSGRQFSNSRSEMNVSTLELGDSALYLCASRPGQNNSPLHFGNGTRLTVT.